This TCR beta chain was documented in a study of blood T cell repertoires in COVID-19. This clone was observed a single time. CDR3 length: 16 amino acids. Germline values: CDR1 SGHKS, CDR2 YYEKEE (reference sequence). Trimming pared 0 bases from V and 2 bases from J, leaving 13 bases between. Profiling relied on immunoSEQ multiplex PCR, and the TCRdb table lists in-frame clones only, not all of them. The data contain about 69,000 clones, about 88% of them singletons. This clonotype was obtained from a woman in her forties or fifties with active COVID-19. The chain joins TRBV5-5 to TRBJ2-3; D remains ambiguous. Sequenced sample: peripheral blood. In DNA form, the CDR3 reads TGTGCCAGCAGCTTGGCCTTTGACTCATTCACAGATACGCAGTATTTT. The encoded protein is CASSLAFDSFTDTQYF.